This T cell receptor (beta chain) came from a study of cytomegalovirus exposure and HLA in healthy donors. Study results and limitations: One variant, a missense change in DCLRE1C, was linked in a later analysis to TCR beta V- and J-gene trimming.

All donors participated as healthy donors of bone marrow. PCR primers comprised 60 Vbeta and 13 Jbeta primers. Profiled with immunoSEQ multiplex PCR; TCRdb holds only in-frame clones, not every one. The table shows 200,000 to 250,000 clones, with roughly 80% occurring only once. Concerning this clone itself: What it recognizes is unknown.

The germline gives CDR1 SEHNR, CDR2 FQNEAQ (reference sequence). The V and J ends lost 1 base and 5 bases, in that order; junction bases with no gene match: 13. This CDR3 has 18 residues. Sequencing was performed on PBMCs. The chain links TRBV7-9 to TRBJ2-2, with 7 bases aligning to TRBD1. This clonotype was obtained from a middle-aged woman in good health and CMV-seropositive. The CDR3 DNA follows: TGTGCCAGCAGCTTAGGGGGCCGGGACAGTTTATGGACCGGGGAGCTGTTTTTT. Translating it yields CASSLGGRDSLWTGELFF.